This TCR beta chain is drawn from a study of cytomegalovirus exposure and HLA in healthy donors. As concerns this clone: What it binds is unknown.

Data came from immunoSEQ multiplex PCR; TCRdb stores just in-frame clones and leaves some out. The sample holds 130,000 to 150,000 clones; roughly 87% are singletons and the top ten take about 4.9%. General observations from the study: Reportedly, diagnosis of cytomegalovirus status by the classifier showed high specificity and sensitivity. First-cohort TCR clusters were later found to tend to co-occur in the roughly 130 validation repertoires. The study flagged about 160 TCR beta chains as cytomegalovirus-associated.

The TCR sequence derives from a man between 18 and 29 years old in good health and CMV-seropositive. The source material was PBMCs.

The CDR3 protein is CASMYRENTEAFF. The CDR3 bases are TGTGCCAGCATGTACAGGGAGAACACTGAAGCTTTCTTT. The chain combines TRBV2 with TRBJ1-1; TRBD1 is a possible D gene (6 bases). From germline, CDR1 is SNHLY and CDR2 FYNNEI. V lost 7 bases and J 1 base, leaving 10 bases between the germline ends. The CDR3 loop spans 13 amino acids. Filled out from reference TRBV2 and TRBJ1-1, the complete variable domain reads EPEVTQTPSHQVTQMGQEVILRCVPISNHLYFYWYRQILGQKVEFLVSFYNNEISEKSEIFDDQFSVERPDGSNFTLKIRSTKLEDSAMYFCASMYRENTEAFFGQGTRLTVV.